Presented here are 6 T cell receptor beta chains from one specimen sequenced in a study of spatial heterogeneity in lung cancer (dated by TCRdb to between 2019 and 2020). Here is what the overall study found, with its caveats: The tumor nonsynonymous mutation count correlated with the number of expanded intratumoral alpha and beta TCRs.

Receptor amplification or capture employed 5' RACE. TCRdb records NextSeq 500 as the sequencer. TCRdb reprocessed the public reads (quality trimming at Q25 with fastp, clone calling with MiXCR) and kept in-frame beta chains. Each CDR3 protein appears once, grouped with its most common genes and DNA. The sample contains 10,000 or so distinct CDR3 sequences, 8.7% of them found a single time. In total, the top ten clones hold about 13% of the sample. These receptors have no known antigen. The time point label corresponds to: sample taken at primary tumor resection. The source was lung tumor tissue, collected at surgery. These receptors were obtained from a female donor with early-stage non-small cell lung cancer.

The chain carries TRBV3-1 and TRBJ1-6, with 10 bases matching TRBD1. CDR3 length: 15 amino acids. CDR1 LGHDT and CDR2 YNNKEL come from the germline V gene (reference sequence). V was clipped by 4 bases and J by 7 bases; unmatched bases: 4. The CDR3 DNA reads as TGTGCCAGCAGCCTGACAGGGGGCAGCAATTCACCCCTCCACTTT. Protein: CASSLTGGSNSPLHF.

On this clonotype: Lacking the conserved final phenylalanine or tryptophan, this CDR3 likely reflects a read error. The chain recombines TRBV12-3 or TRBV12-4 with TRBJ2-1, with no clear D. V was cut by 2 bases and J by 4 bases, with 9 bases left in between. The CDR3 covers 14 residues. The CDR3: CASSLLSPYNEQFL. The CDR3, as DNA: TGTGCCAGCAGTTTATTATCCCCGTACAATGAGCAGTTCCTC.

This clonotype is judged medium-sized. This sequence joins TRBV20-1 and TRBJ1-6; the D gene is possibly TRBD1 (5 bases). Looked up from germline, CDR1 is DFQATT and CDR2 is SNEGSKA (reference sequence). This CDR3 is 15 amino acids long. Trimming removed 2 bases at V and 3 bases at J, with 11 bases between. The CDR3 loop reads CSARNQDNYNSPLHF. The CDR3 DNA sequence: TGCAGTGCTAGAAATCAGGACAACTATAATTCACCCCTCCACTTT.

The table lists this clonotype with many counts. The V gene is TRBV4-1, the J gene TRBJ1-5, with a weak D call TRBD1 (5 bases). CDR3 length: 16 amino acids. Trimming shortened V by 4 bases and J by 6 bases, and 19 bases separated the two germline ends. Germline CDR1 reads MGHRA; CDR2 reads YSYEKL. CDR3 loop: CASSPKGRVIAQPQHF. DNA of the CDR3: TGCGCCAGCAGCCCCAAGGGCAGGGTTATCGCTCAGCCCCAGCATTTT.

This clonotype was observed once. A single base separates this from a much larger clone, so it may be a read error. V is TRBV27 and J is TRBJ1-5; D not certain. Germline V lookup: CDR1 MNHEY, CDR2 SMNVEV (reference sequence). The V and J ends lost 5 bases and 5 bases respectively, with 16 bases between them. The CDR3 totals 15 residues. The CDR3 reads CASSPWGSIDQPQHF. CDR3 nucleotides: TGTGCCAGCAGTCCCTGGGGTTCAATCGATCAGCCCCAGCATTTT.

The table lists this clonotype with many counts. The V and J genes are TRBV9 and TRBJ2-3; 8 bases agree with TRBD2. In germline, CDR1 is SGDLS, CDR2 YYNGEE. The CDR3 runs to 18 residues. J was trimmed by 0 bases and V by 0 bases; bases with no gene match: 9. The CDR3 loop is CASSVEGLGSESTDTQYF. The DNA for the CDR3 is TGTGCCAGCAGCGTAGAGGGACTAGGTTCCGAAAGCACAGATACGCAGTATTTT.